This section outlines one T cell receptor (beta chain) sequence together with its context. The entry originates in a study of blood T cell repertoires in COVID-19. Study details: PBMCs, B-cell-depleted T cells, or T cells provided the cDNA or gDNA that made up the material.

In the original workflow: By means of reference gene primer amplification, nucleated cell counts were estimated. The assay was immunoSEQ multiplex PCR, and TCRdb's table has in-frame clones only and misses some. V, J and clone size reflect that table, while D and trimming were determined from the DNA. This table has some 330,000 clones, 88% appearing once. The CDR3 extends over 16 amino acids. The germline V and J ends were trimmed by 1 base and 0 bases, with 10 bases remaining between them. Germline CDR1 is MNHNY and CDR2 is SVGAGI (reference sequence). J is TRBJ1-5 and V is TRBV6-6, with a tentative D call TRBD1 (5 bases). The source of this sequence is a woman between 45 and 60 years old with active or convalescent COVID-19. Sequences were obtained from peripheral blood. The CDR3 coding sequence is TGTGCCAGCAGTTACTTAGGACAATATAGCAATCAGCCCCAGCATTTT. Amino acids: CASSYLGQYSNQPQHF.